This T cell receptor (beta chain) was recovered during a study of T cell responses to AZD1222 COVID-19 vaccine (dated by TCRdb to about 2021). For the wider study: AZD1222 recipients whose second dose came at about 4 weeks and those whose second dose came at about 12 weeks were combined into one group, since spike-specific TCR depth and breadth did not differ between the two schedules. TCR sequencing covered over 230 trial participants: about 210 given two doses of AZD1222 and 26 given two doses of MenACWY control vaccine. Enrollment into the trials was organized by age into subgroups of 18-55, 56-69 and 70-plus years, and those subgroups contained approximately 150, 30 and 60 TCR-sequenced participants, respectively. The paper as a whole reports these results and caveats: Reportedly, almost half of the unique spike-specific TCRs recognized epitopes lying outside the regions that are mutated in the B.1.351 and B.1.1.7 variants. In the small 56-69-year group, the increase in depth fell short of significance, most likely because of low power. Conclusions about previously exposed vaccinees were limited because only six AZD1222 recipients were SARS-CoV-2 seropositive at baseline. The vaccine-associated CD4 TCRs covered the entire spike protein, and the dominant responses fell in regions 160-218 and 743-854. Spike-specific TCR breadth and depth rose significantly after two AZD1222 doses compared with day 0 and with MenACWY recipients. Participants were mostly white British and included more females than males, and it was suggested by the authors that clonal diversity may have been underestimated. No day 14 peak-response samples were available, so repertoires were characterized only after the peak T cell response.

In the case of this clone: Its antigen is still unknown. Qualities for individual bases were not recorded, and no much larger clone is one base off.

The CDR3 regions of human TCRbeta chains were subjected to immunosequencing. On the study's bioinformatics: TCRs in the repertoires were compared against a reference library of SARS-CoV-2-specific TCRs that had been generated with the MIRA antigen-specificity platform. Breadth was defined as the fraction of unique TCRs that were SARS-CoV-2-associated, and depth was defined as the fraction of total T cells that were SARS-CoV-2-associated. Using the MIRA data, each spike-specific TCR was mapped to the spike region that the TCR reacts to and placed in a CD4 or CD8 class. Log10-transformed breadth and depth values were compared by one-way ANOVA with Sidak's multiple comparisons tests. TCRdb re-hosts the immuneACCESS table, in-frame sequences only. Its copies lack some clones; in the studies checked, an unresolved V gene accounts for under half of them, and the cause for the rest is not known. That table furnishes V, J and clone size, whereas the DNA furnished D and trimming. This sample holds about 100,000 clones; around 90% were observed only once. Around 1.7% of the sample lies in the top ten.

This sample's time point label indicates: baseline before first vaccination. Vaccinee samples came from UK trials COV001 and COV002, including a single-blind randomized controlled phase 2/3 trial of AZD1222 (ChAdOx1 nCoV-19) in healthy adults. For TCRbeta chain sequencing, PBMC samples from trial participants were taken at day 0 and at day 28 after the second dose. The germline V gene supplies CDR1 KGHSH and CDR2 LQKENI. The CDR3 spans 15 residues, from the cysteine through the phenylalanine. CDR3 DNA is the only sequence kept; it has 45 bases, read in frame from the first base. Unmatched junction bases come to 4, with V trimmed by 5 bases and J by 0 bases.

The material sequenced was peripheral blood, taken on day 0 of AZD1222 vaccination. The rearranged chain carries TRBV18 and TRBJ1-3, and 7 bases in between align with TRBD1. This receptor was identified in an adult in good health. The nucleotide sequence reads TGTGCCAGCTCATCACAGGGGATCTCTGGAAACACCATATATTTT. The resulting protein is CASSSQGISGNTIYF.